The next 10 T cell receptor beta chains were all read from a single sample in a study of cytotoxic CD8 clonotypes in ibrutinib-treated CLL. Produced via immunoSEQ multiplex PCR; TCRdb's table is partial and in-frame only. The table has nearly 25,000 clones, about 67% seen once. The material sequenced was PBMCs, taken after 12 months of ibrutinib treatment. These receptors all stem from a human donor with chronic lymphocytic leukemia.

This chain links TRBV12-5 with TRBJ2-1; the match to TRBD2 covers 8 bases. The germline gives CDR1 LGHNT, CDR2 FRNRAP. The CDR3 runs to 16 residues. The ends lost 1 base at V and 2 bases at J; junction bases unmatched: 4. The CDR3 sequence: CASGLANGGAYNEQFF. The CDR3 DNA reads as TGTGCTAGTGGTTTGGCAAACGGGGGGGCCTACAATGAGCAGTTCTTC.

The chain couples TRBV19 to TRBJ2-1; TRBD1 matches at 7 bases. This CDR3 is built from 17 residues. V lost 6 bases, J lost 2 bases, and 13 bases stayed unmatched. CDR1 and CDR2 (germline): LNHDA, SQIVND (reference sequence). Here the CDR3 DNA reads TGTGCCAGTAGCTACATGACAGGGTCCTTGACCTACAATGAGCAGTTCTTC. Residues: CASSYMTGSLTYNEQFF.

This clone was recorded a few times. This chain connects TRBV5-1 to TRBJ2-7; 9 bases align to TRBD1. The CDR3 has 14 residues. The V gene's germline CDR1 is SGHRS and CDR2 YFSETQ. Germline trimming cut 0 bases from V and 2 bases from J; bases unmatched to any gene: 0. CDR3 bases: TGCGCCAGCAGCTTGGACAGGGGGCCCTACGAGCAGTACTTC. Encoded protein: CASSLDRGPYEQYF.

J is TRBJ1-2 and V is TRBV6-7, with D uncertain. TRBV6-7 is an open reading frame, and its role is uncertain. Trimming took off 6 bases at V and 4 bases at J, with 27 bases between the two ends. CDR3 size: 18 residues. The CDR3 nucleotides are TGTGCCAGCAGCCGTACTACCGGTGCGGGCCAGGTAAGCTATGGCTACACCTTC. This translates into CASSRTTGAGQVSYGYTF.

The rearrangement joins TRBV5-1 to TRBJ2-3, with D unclear. CDR1 is SGHRS, CDR2 YFSETQ, per germline. The V and J ends lost 7 bases and 0 bases respectively, with 6 bases between them. The CDR3 is 12 amino acids. The CDR3 DNA sequence: TGCGCCAGCTACGGAAGCACAGATACGCAGTATTTT. This codes for CASYGSTDTQYF. The complete variable domain, with remaining parts taken from reference TRBV5-1 and TRBJ2-3, reads KAGVTQTPRYLIKTRGQQVTLSCSPISGHRSVSWYQQTPGQGLQFLFEYFSETQRNKGNFPGRFSGRQFSNSRSEMNVSTLELGDSALYLCASYGSTDTQYFGPGTRLTVL.

The sample holds a few counts of this clone. The V call is TRBV30, the J call TRBJ1-1; D ambiguous. CDR1 and CDR2 from the germline V gene are GTSNPN and SVGIG (reference sequence). This CDR3 spans 12 amino acids. Trimming took 8 bases from V and 1 from J, leaving 11 bases between them. The DNA for the CDR3 is TGTGCCCGTAATGGTGGGAACACTGAAGCTTTCTTT. It translates to CARNGGNTEAFF.

The V gene is TRBV6-5, the J gene TRBJ2-3, with 9 positions matching TRBD1. Trimming removed 5 bases from V and 4 bases from J; junction bases left unmatched: 1. CDR1 and CDR2 from the germline V gene are MNHEY and SVGAGI. The length of the CDR3 is 13 residues. DNA for the CDR3: TGTGCCAGCAGTAGGACAGGGGCAGATACGCAGTATTTT. Its translation is CASSRTGADTQYF.

This sequence joins TRBV2 and TRBJ2-4, with D possibly TRBD2 on 6 matching bases. V was pared by 8 bases and J by 7 bases, with 18 bases between. Looked up from germline, CDR1 is SNHLY and CDR2 is FYNNEI. The CDR3 loop spans 14 amino acids. The CDR3 loop reads CASAPAPAGNIQYF. The DNA of the CDR3 is TGTGCCAGCGCTCCGGCCCCGGCGGGGAACATTCAGTACTTC.

The V call is TRBV19, the J call TRBJ2-7; 10 bases agree with TRBD1. The germline V gene has CDR1 LNHDA and CDR2 SQIVND (reference sequence). Unmatched junction bases numbered 15, after V lost 5 bases and J lost 2 bases. CDR3 size: 18 residues. CDR3 sequence (DNA): TGTGCCAGTAGTTCCGGGACAGGGGCCTCACTCTCTGCCTACGAGCAGTACTTC. Translated: CASSSGTGASLSAYEQYF.

The V gene is TRBV5-8, the J gene TRBJ1-4; D uncertain. Germline loops: CDR1 SGHTS, CDR2 YDEGEE. V was trimmed by 4 bases and J by 7 bases, leaving 5 bases between them. The CDR3 sequence is 11 residues long. The CDR3 DNA reads as TGTGCCAGCAGCCAAGTTGAAAAACTGTTTTTT. Residues: CASSQVEKLFF.